The 26 T cell receptor beta chains listed next were all sequenced from one sample in a study of T cell repertoires in cytomegalovirus infection. Their antigen targets remain unknown. TCRdb re-called the reads through MiXCR, storing one row per CDR3 protein. The sample carries roughly 310,000 distinct CDR3 sequences, just under 30% recorded once. The material sequenced was cultured PBMCs, taken from culture after CMV antigen stimulation. Source of these receptors: a human donor in good health (CMV status not recorded). Some clones in this sample may be carry-over from other donors' samples.

The V gene is TRBV6-1, the J gene TRBJ2-5; 7 positions match TRBD2. This CDR3 is built from 16 residues. Germline assignment: CDR1 MNHNS and CDR2 SASEGT. Trimming cost V 0 bases and J 6 bases; bases outside gene matches: 10. CDR3 loop: CASSEALREIRQTQYF. DNA for the CDR3: TGTGCCAGCAGTGAAGCGCTGCGGGAGATCCGACAGACCCAGTACTTC.

The J gene is TRBJ1-1, the V gene TRBV9; D is unclear. Germline V CDR1 and CDR2: SGDLS, YYNGEE. Trimming pared 4 bases from V and 0 bases from J, leaving 13 bases between. This CDR3 has 15 residues. The chain's CDR3 is CASSPQRGLNTEAFF. CDR3 in DNA: TGTGCCAGCAGCCCCCAACGGGGTCTGAACACTGAAGCTTTCTTT. The full variable domain, in which reference TRBV9 and TRBJ1-1 provide the parts outside the CDR3, is DSGVTQTPKHLITATGQRVTLRCSPRSGDLSVYWYQQSLDQGLQFLIQYYNGEERAKGNILERFSAQQFPDLHSELNLSSLELGDSALYFCASSPQRGLNTEAFFGQGTRLTVV.

This clonotype was counted only a few times. The chain joins TRBV12-3 or TRBV12-4 to TRBJ1-1; 7 nucleotides match TRBD1. V lost 10 bases to trimming and J lost 7 bases; unmatched junction nucleotides: 15. CDR3 size: 14 residues. The CDR3: CATEPTGVGSEAFF. Written as DNA, the CDR3 is TGTGCCACCGAACCTACAGGGGTGGGAAGTGAAGCTTTCTTT.

This clonotype was observed a single time. The J gene is TRBJ1-1, the V gene TRBV6-1; D is perhaps TRBD1 (5 bases). This CDR3 comprises 14 residues. Trimming cost V 11 bases and J 2 bases, with 18 bases left between them. The germline V gene has CDR1 MNHNS and CDR2 SASEGT. Written as DNA, the CDR3 is TGTGCCGGTTCAGGGAGACAGTCCAACACTGAAGCTTTCTTT. Translation gives CAGSGRQSNTEAFF.

This clonotype appeared a few times. A read error is possible here, since a much larger clone lies one base away. V gene TRBV7-6 combines with J gene TRBJ1-2, with D hard to call. With 4 bases removed from V and 4 bases from J, the gap between germline ends came to 7 bases. Germline-derived CDR1 and CDR2 are SGHVS and FNYEAQ. The CDR3 runs 12 residues. CDR3 DNA: TGTGCCAGCAGCTCGTACACCTATGGCTACACCTTC. Amino acid sequence: CASSSYTYGYTF.

The genes are TRBV5-1 and TRBJ2-3, with D uncertain. Trimming stripped 5 bases from V and 3 bases from J, with 13 bases between. Germline CDR1 and CDR2: SGHRS and YFSETQ. CDR3 length: 14 residues. CDR3 amino acids: CASRTAARTDTQYF. For the CDR3, the DNA is TGCGCCAGCAGGACGGCCGCCCGAACAGATACGCAGTATTTT.

The chain uses TRBV3-1 and TRBJ1-4, with 9 bases that match TRBD1. Trimming removed 4 bases from V and 5 bases from J; junction bases left unmatched: 8. Germline V gene sequence: CDR1 LGHDT, CDR2 YNNKEL (reference sequence). This CDR3 is built from 16 residues. The CDR3 DNA reads as TGTGCCAGCAGCCGCCGGGACAGGGTGAGGAATGAAAAACTGTTTTTT. This encodes CASSRRDRVRNEKLFF. The full variable domain, in which reference TRBV3-1 and TRBJ1-4 provide the parts outside the CDR3, is DTAVSQTPKYLVTQMGNDKSIKCEQNLGHDTMYWYKQDSKKFLKIMFSYNNKELIINETVPNRFSPKSPDKAHLNLHINSLELGDSAVYFCASSRRDRVRNEKLFFGSGTQLSVL.

The rearrangement links TRBV12-3 or TRBV12-4 to TRBJ2-1, with D unresolved. There are 12 residues in the CDR3. V was clipped by 4 bases and J by 8 bases, with 9 bases between them. For the CDR3, the DNA is TGTGCCAGCAGTTCTGGCCAAGATGAGCAGTTCTTC. Its protein product is CASSSGQDEQFF.

The V call is TRBV12-3 or TRBV12-4, the J call TRBJ1-2; D remains ambiguous. V lost 5 bases and J lost 4, with 14 bases in between. This CDR3 is built from 14 residues. CDR3 in amino acids: CASSPIGVGYGYTF. CDR3 in DNA: TGTGCCAGCAGTCCCATCGGGGTCGGCTATGGCTACACCTTC.

This clonotype was detected a few times. The chain links TRBV7-8 to TRBJ2-7; D is possibly TRBD2 (6 bases). CDR3 length: 15 residues. Per germline, CDR1 SGHVS and CDR2 FQNEAQ. Trimming stripped 1 base from V and 0 bases from J, with 10 bases between. The CDR3 sequence is CASSLGFGGSYEQYF. CDR3 coding DNA: TGTGCCAGCAGCTTAGGCTTCGGGGGCTCCTACGAGCAGTACTTC.

This clonotype was seen many times. The gene calls are TRBV4-2 and TRBJ2-7; maybe TRBD1 (5 bases). The CDR3 has 14 amino acids. The V and J ends lost 0 bases and 7 bases respectively, with 13 bases between them. The germline gives CDR1 LGHNA, CDR2 YNFKEQ. CDR3 in DNA: TGTGCCAGCAGCCAAGATCTTCAGGGCCGGGAGCAGTACTTC. Protein: CASSQDLQGREQYF.

This chain joins TRBV6-6 and TRBJ1-5; TRBD1 is a possible D gene (6 bases). CDR1 is MNHNY, CDR2 SVGAGI, per germline (reference sequence). The CDR3 consists of 16 residues. V was cut by 7 bases and J by 6 bases, with 22 bases left in between. The chain's CDR3 is CASTGRAGRGPQPQHF. The CDR3 nucleotides are TGTGCCAGCACCGGAAGGGCCGGGCGGGGGCCTCAGCCCCAGCATTTT.

The rearrangement uses TRBV19 and TRBJ1-3, with D maybe TRBD1 (6 bases). Trimming cost V 10 bases and J 4 bases, with 23 bases left between them. Germline V lookup: CDR1 LNHDA, CDR2 SQIVND (reference sequence). This CDR3 contains 16 residues. CDR3 residues: CATLGIGGIGGNTIYF. CDR3 coding DNA: TGTGCCACCCTTGGGATAGGGGGTATCGGAGGAAACACCATATATTTT. Full variable domain (remainder filled in from reference TRBV19 and TRBJ1-3): DGGITQSPKYLFRKEGQNVTLSCEQNLNHDAMYWYRQDPGQGLRLIYYSQIVNDFQKGDIAEGYSVSREKKESFPLTVTSAQKNPTAFYLCATLGIGGIGGNTIYFGEGSWLTVV.

The chain links TRBV4-2 to TRBJ2-7, with 10 bases fitting TRBD2. The CDR3 length is 16 residues. Germline CDR1 is LGHNA and CDR2 is YNFKEQ. Unmatched junction bases numbered 3, after V lost 0 bases and J lost 1 base. CDR3 amino acids: CASSQDQLAGSYEQYF. As DNA, the CDR3 is TGTGCCAGCAGCCAAGATCAACTAGCGGGATCCTACGAGCAGTACTTC.

This clonotype has a handful of counts. V usage is TRBV2 and J usage is TRBJ1-2; TRBD1 aligns across 10 bases. With V trimmed by 9 bases and J by 7 bases, 8 bases remained unmatched. There are 13 residues in the CDR3. CDR1 and CDR2 from the germline V gene are SNHLY and FYNNEI. CDR3 sequence reads: CASPGQGLVGYTF. CDR3 nucleotide sequence: TGTGCCAGTCCGGGACAGGGGTTGGTTGGCTACACCTTC.

This clonotype was counted between two and nine times. The genes are TRBV7-9 and TRBJ1-3, with TRBD1 matching over 9 bases. The V gene's germline CDR1 is SEHNR and CDR2 FQNEAQ (reference sequence). CDR3 size: 17 residues. V dropped 1 base and J dropped 2; count of bases not matched to a gene: 6. For the CDR3, the DNA is TGTGCCAGCAGCTTAGTAGGGGACAGGGTCCCTGGAAACACCATATATTTT. Its translation: CASSLVGDRVPGNTIYF. The full variable domain, rest sourced from reference TRBV7-9 and TRBJ1-3, is DTGVSQNPRHKITKRGQNVTFRCDPISEHNRLYWYRQTLGQGPEFLTYFQNEAQLEKSRLLSDRFSAERPKGSFSTLEIQRTEQGDSAMYLCASSLVGDRVPGNTIYFGEGSWLTVV.

The CDR3 here is CATLPPGADTQYF. The CDR3 nucleotides read TGTGCCACCCTCCCCCCTGGGGCAGATACGCAGTATTTT. The gene calls are TRBV6-8 and TRBJ2-3; D ambiguous. The CDR3 spans 13 residues. Germline values: CDR1 MNHGY, CDR2 SAAAGT. Trimming cost V 10 bases and J 4 bases, with 15 bases left between them.

This clonotype occurred a few times. The chain carries TRBV7-9 and TRBJ2-6; D is unclear. V was shortened by 4 bases and J by 2 bases, with 12 bases between the two germline ends. The CDR3 is 16 residues long. CDR1 and CDR2 from the germline V gene are SEHNR and FQNEAQ (reference sequence). Here the CDR3 DNA reads TGTGCCAGCAGCTACGCCCGGACGCCTGGGGCCAACGTCCTGACTTTC. It yields the protein CASSYARTPGANVLTF.

The chain joins TRBV27 to TRBJ2-7, with TRBD1 identical over 9 bases. The CDR3 loop spans 18 amino acids. J gave up 0 bases and V 6 bases, and 15 bases lay outside the gene matches. The germline gives CDR1 MNHEY, CDR2 SMNVEV (reference sequence). This chain's CDR3 is CASSQLDRGGRSSYEQYF. The CDR3 DNA reads TGTGCCAGCAGCCAATTGGACAGGGGAGGGAGGAGCTCCTACGAGCAGTACTTC.

The V and J genes are TRBV28 and TRBJ1-4, with D uncertain. CDR1 and CDR2 (germline): MDHEN, SYDVKM. The CDR3 is 13 residues long. Trimming left V 3 bases short and J 3 bases short, with 5 bases between. Here the CDR3 reads CASSFSPNEKLFF. The CDR3 DNA reads as TGTGCCAGCAGTTTTTCCCCTAATGAAAAACTGTTTTTT.

The chain uses TRBV29-1 and TRBJ1-6; TRBD1 aligns across 8 bases. Trimming removed 6 bases from V and 8 bases from J; junction bases left unmatched: 9. This CDR3 comprises 14 residues. CDR1 SQVTM and CDR2 ANQGSEA come from the germline V gene. The CDR3 here is CSVQGADWDSPLHF. In DNA, the CDR3 is TGCAGCGTGCAGGGGGCGGATTGGGATTCACCCCTCCACTTT.

This clonotype was seen only a few times. The chain links TRBV19 to TRBJ2-7, with 7 bases aligning to TRBD2. This CDR3 is 16 amino acids long. V was clipped by 6 bases and J by 1 base; unmatched bases: 12. CDR1 is LNHDA, CDR2 SQIVND, per germline (reference sequence). In DNA form, the CDR3 reads TGTGCCAGTAGCACCCCGCGGGGGTTTAGTTCCTACGAGCAGTACTTC. Protein sequence: CASSTPRGFSSYEQYF.

The CDR3 DNA sequence: TGTGCCAGCAGCTTACCGGGGGGGCTGTGGAACGAGCAGTACTTC. Residues: CASSLPGGLWNEQYF. The V gene is TRBV7-2, the J gene TRBJ2-7; the match to TRBD2 covers 8 bases. CDR1 and CDR2 (germline): SGHTA, FQGNSA. The ends lost 2 bases at V and 5 bases at J; junction bases unmatched: 8. CDR3 length: 15 amino acids.

V and J are TRBV9 and TRBJ2-5, with D perhaps given as TRBD1 or TRBD2 (5 bases each). This CDR3 has 13 amino acids. The ends were cut back, 0 bases at V and 5 bases at J, with 8 bases in the middle. The germline gives CDR1 SGDLS, CDR2 YYNGEE. Here the CDR3 reads CASSVGGLETQYF. The CDR3 DNA reads as TGTGCCAGCAGCGTAGGGGGGTTGGAGACCCAGTACTTC.

The chain is built from TRBV11-2 and TRBJ2-6; 11 nucleotides line up with TRBD1. V shed 5 bases and J 0 bases; nucleotides not matched to a gene: 9. Germline loops: CDR1 SGHAT, CDR2 FQNNGV. The CDR3 consists of 19 residues. The CDR3 sequence: CASSPRTGGVSSGANVLTF. The CDR3 nucleotides are TGTGCCAGCAGCCCGAGGACAGGGGGCGTAAGCTCTGGGGCCAACGTCCTGACTTTC.

This clonotype was observed many times. V gene TRBV7-9 combines with J gene TRBJ1-1, with a possible D match to TRBD1 (6 bases). Germline V gene sequence: CDR1 SEHNR, CDR2 FQNEAQ (reference sequence). V was trimmed by 0 bases and J by 5 bases, leaving 16 bases between them. The CDR3 has 16 residues. The chain's CDR3 is CASSLAGATGRTEAFF. CDR3 coding DNA: TGTGCCAGCAGCTTAGCAGGAGCTACAGGGCGGACTGAAGCTTTCTTT.